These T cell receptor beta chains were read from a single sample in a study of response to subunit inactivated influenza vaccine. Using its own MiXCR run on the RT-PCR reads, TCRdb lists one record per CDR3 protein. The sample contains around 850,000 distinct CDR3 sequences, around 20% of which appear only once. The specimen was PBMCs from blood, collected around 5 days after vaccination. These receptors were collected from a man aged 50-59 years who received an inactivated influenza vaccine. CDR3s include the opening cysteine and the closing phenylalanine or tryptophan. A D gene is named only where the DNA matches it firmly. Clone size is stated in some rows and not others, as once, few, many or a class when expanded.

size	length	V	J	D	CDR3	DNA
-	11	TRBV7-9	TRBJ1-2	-	CASSLTEGRTF	TGTGCCAGCAGCTTAACGGAGGGACGCACCTTC
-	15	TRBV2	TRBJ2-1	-	CASLYGRGAGNEQFF	TGTGCCAGCTTATATGGCAGGGGTGCGGGCAATGAGCAGTTCTTC
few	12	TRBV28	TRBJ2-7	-	CASSLGTFEQYF	TGTGCCAGCAGTTTAGGTACCTTCGAGCAGTACTTC
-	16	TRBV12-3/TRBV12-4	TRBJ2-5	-	CASSLGGDAGFETQYF	TGTGCCAGCAGTTTAGGGGGGGACGCGGGGTTTGAGACCCAGTACTTC
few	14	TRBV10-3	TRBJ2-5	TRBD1	CAISDRDRQETQYF	TGTGCCATCAGCGATAGGGACAGGCAAGAGACCCAGTACTTC
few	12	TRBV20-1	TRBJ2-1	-	CSARDLVNEQFF	TGCAGTGCTAGAGATCTTGTCAATGAGCAGTTCTTC
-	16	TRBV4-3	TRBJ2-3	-	CASSQTSIVGTDTQYF	TGCGCCAGCAGCCAAACTAGCATAGTGGGCACAGATACGCAGTATTTT
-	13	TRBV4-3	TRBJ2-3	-	CASSQENTDTQYF	TGCGCCAGCAGCCAGGAAAACACAGATACGCAGTATTTT
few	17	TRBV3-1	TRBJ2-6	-	CASSPHAGGFGANVLTF	TGTGCCAGCAGCCCCCACGCAGGGGGGTTTGGGGCCAACGTCCTGACTTTC
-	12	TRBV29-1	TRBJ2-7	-	CSVEDGSHEQYF	TGCAGCGTTGAAGATGGGAGCCACGAGCAGTACTTC
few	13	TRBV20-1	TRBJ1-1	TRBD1	CSADQGAITEAFF	TGCAGTGCTGACCAGGGGGCGATCACTGAAGCTTTCTTT
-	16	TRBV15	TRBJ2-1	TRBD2	CATSLEASGGPNEQFF	TGTGCCACCAGCCTGGAAGCTAGCGGGGGCCCCAATGAGCAGTTCTTC
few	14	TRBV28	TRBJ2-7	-	CASSFHQSPYEQYF	TGTGCCAGCAGTTTCCACCAGTCCCCCTACGAGCAGTACTTC
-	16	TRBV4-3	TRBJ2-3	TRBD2	CASSHSISGGTDTQYF	TGCGCCAGCAGCCATAGCATTAGCGGGGGCACAGATACGCAGTATTTT
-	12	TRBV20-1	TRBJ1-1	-	CSAFREVGEAFF	TGCAGTGCTTTCAGGGAGGTCGGTGAAGCTTTCTTT
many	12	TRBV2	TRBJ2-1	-	CASSGTRREQFF	TGTGCCAGCAGCGGGACCCGACGGGAGCAGTTCTTC
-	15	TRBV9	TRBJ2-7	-	CASSVGAGSPYEQYF	TGTGCCAGCAGCGTAGGGGCAGGATCTCCCTACGAGCAGTACTTC
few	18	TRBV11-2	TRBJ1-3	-	CASSLVGVAPRSGNTIYF	TGTGCCAGCAGCTTAGTAGGGGTGGCCCCTCGGTCTGGAAACACCATATATTTT
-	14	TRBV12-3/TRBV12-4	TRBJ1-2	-	CASSPTRDKDGYTF	TGTGCCAGCAGCCCGACCAGGGATAAGGATGGCTACACCTTC
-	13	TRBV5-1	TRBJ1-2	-	CASSDGANYGYTF	TGCGCCAGCAGCGACGGGGCGAACTATGGCTACACCTTC
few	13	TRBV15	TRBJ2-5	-	CATSRGLAETQYF	TGTGCCACCAGCAGAGGGCTAGCAGAGACCCAGTACTTC
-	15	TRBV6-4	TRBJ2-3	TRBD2	CASTRTSLGTDTQYF	TGTGCCAGCACCAGGACTAGCCTCGGCACAGATACGCAGTATTTT
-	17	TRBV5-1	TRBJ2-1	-	CASSRYIAVSSYNEQFF	TGCGCCAGCAGCAGGTACATAGCGGTTAGCTCCTACAATGAGCAGTTCTTC
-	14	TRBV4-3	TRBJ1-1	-	CASSQLPGLTEAFF	TGCGCCAGCAGCCAACTACCGGGACTCACGGAAGCTTTCTTT
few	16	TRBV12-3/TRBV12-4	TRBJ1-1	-	CASSSRVRGREAEAFF	TGTGCCAGCAGTTCCAGGGTCCGGGGACGAGAGGCTGAAGCTTTCTTT
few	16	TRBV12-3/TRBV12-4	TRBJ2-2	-	CASSPFKTRDTGELFF	TGTGCCAGCAGTCCTTTTAAAACGAGGGATACCGGGGAGCTGTTTTTT
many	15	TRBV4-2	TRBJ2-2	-	CASSQDLPDTGELFF	TGTGCCAGCAGCCAAGATTTACCAGACACCGGGGAGCTGTTTTTT
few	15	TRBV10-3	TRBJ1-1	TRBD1	CAISESLQGFTEAFF	TGTGCCATCAGTGAGTCCCTACAGGGGTTTACTGAAGCTTTCTTT
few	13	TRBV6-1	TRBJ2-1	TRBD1	CASKGTAYNEQFF	TGTGCCAGCAAAGGGACAGCATACAATGAGCAGTTCTTC
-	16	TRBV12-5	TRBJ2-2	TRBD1	CASGLDPGQGSGELFF	TGTGCTAGTGGTTTGGACCCGGGACAGGGGTCCGGGGAGCTGTTTTTT
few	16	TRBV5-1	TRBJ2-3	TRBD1	CASSSGQGKGTDTQYF	TGCGCCAGCAGCTCAGGACAGGGGAAAGGCACAGATACGCAGTATTTT
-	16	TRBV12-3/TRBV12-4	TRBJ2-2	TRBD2	CASSLTSGMVGGELFF	TGTGCCAGCAGTTTAACTAGCGGGATGGTTGGCGGGGAGCTGTTTTTT
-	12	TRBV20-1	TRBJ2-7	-	CSARRGQYEQYF	TGCAGTGCTAGGCGAGGACAGTACGAGCAGTACTTC
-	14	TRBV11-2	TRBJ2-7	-	CASSFERNLWEQYF	TGTGCCAGCAGCTTCGAGCGGAACCTCTGGGAGCAGTACTTC
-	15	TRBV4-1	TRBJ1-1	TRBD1	CASSQGPQGARGAFF	TGCGCCAGCAGCCAAGGGCCACAGGGGGCACGAGGGGCTTTCTTT
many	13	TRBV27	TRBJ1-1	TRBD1	CASSLGQSTEAFF	TGTGCCAGCAGTTTGGGACAGAGCACTGAAGCTTTCTTT
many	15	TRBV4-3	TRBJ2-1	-	CASSHSQSSYNEQFF	TGCGCCAGCAGCCATTCACAGAGCTCCTACAATGAGCAGTTCTTC
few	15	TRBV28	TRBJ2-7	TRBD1	CASSYPQGVTYEQYF	TGTGCCAGCAGCTACCCCCAGGGGGTGACCTACGAGCAGTACTTC
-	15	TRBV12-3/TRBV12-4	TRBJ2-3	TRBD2	CASSGGSLGTDTQYF	TGTGCCAGCAGCGGGGGGAGTCTGGGCACAGATACGCAGTATTTT
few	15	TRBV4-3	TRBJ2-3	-	CASSHAAGAPDTQYF	TGCGCCAGCAGCCATGCTGCCGGGGCTCCAGATACGCAGTATTTT
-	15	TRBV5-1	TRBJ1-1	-	CASSFEGPVNTEAFF	TGCGCCAGCAGCTTCGAGGGGCCAGTGAACACTGAAGCTTTCTTT
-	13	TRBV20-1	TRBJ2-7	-	CSARDISSYEQYF	TGCAGTGCTAGGGACATAAGCTCCTACGAGCAGTACTTC
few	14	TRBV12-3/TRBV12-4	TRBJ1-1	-	CASSSNRARGVAFF	TGTGCCAGCAGTTCAAACAGGGCCCGAGGGGTTGCTTTCTTT
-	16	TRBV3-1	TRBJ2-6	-	CASSRSRVAGANVLTF	TGTGCCAGCAGCCGATCCAGGGTTGCTGGGGCCAACGTCCTGACTTTC
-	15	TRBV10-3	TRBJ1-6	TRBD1	CAIRLATGPNSPLHF	TGTGCCATCAGGCTCGCGACAGGGCCGAATTCACCCCTCCACTTT
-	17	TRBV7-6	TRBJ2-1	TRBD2	CASSPGTSGRLYNEQFF	TGTGCCAGCAGCCCAGGGACTAGCGGGAGGTTGTACAATGAGCAGTTCTTC
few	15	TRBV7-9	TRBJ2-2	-	CASSLGVTNTGELFF	TGTGCCAGCAGCTTAGGGGTGACTAACACCGGGGAGCTGTTTTTT
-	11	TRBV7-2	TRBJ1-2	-	CASSSYDGYTF	TGTGCCAGCAGCTCCTACGATGGCTACACCTTC
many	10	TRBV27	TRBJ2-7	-	CASGLYEQYF	TGTGCCAGCGGTCTCTACGAGCAGTACTTC
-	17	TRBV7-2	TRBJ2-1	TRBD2	CASSPGPLAGIHNEQFF	TGTGCCAGCAGCCCCGGCCCACTAGCGGGGATCCACAATGAGCAGTTCTTC
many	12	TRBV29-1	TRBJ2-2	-	CSGDRDTGELFF	TGCAGCGGAGATCGGGATACCGGGGAGCTGTTTTTT
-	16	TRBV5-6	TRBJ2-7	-	CASSLGFRTNTYEQYF	TGTGCCAGCAGCTTGGGTTTTCGGACGAACACCTACGAGCAGTACTTC
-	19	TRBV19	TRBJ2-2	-	CASTPGRLFLRGNTGELFF	TGTGCCAGTACCCCAGGGCGGCTATTCCTAAGAGGGAACACCGGGGAGCTGTTTTTT
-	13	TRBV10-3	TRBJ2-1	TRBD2	CATAPGLVGEQFF	TGTGCCACCGCCCCGGGACTAGTTGGTGAGCAGTTCTTC
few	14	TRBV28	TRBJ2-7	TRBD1	CASSDYTGGSEQYF	TGTGCCAGCAGTGACTATACAGGGGGAAGCGAGCAGTACTTC
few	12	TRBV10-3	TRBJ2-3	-	CAISQSTDTQYF	TGTGCCATCAGTCAGAGCACAGATACGCAGTATTTT
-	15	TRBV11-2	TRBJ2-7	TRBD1	CASSLSGQGLGEQYF	TGTGCCAGCAGCTTATCCGGACAGGGGTTGGGGGAGCAGTACTTC